The 21 T cell receptor beta chains given below trace back to one sample, sequenced in a study of shared clonotypes between healthy human individuals. This table comes from immunoSEQ multiplex PCR, and its TCRdb copy is limited to in-frame clones, with some not included. The sample has 150,000 to 200,000 clones, 90% to 95% seen once. Material: naive CD4+ T cells sorted from blood. Indicated subset: CD45RA+ positively selected. These receptors were collected from a woman aged 25 to 45 in good health.

The chain joins TRBV18 to TRBJ1-1; 10 bases map to TRBD1. This CDR3 has 14 residues. Losses at the gene ends were 3 bases for V and 4 bases for J; bases not matched to a gene: 2. Germline V gives CDR1 KGHSH, CDR2 LQKENI. The CDR3 nucleotides are TGTGCCAGCTCACCCGGACAGGGGGGCACTGAAGCTTTCTTT. Translating gives CASSPGQGGTEAFF.

This clone appeared a single time. V usage is TRBV4-1 and J usage is TRBJ1-2; D remains unclear. CDR3 length equals 12 residues. CDR1 and CDR2 from the germline V gene are MGHRA and YSYEKL. Trimming pared 0 bases from V and 5 bases from J, leaving 4 bases between. The CDR3 sequence is CASSQELYGYTF. In DNA form, the CDR3 reads TGCGCCAGCAGCCAAGAATTATATGGCTACACCTTC.

The V gene is TRBV27, the J gene TRBJ2-3, with D maybe TRBD1 (5 bases). Trimming took off 3 bases at V and 0 bases at J, with 13 bases between the two ends. Germline lookup yields CDR1 MNHEY and CDR2 SMNVEV (reference sequence). This CDR3 has 16 residues. CDR3 residues: CASSLGQAWSTDTQYF. The CDR3 DNA is TGTGCCAGCAGTTTGGGGCAGGCCTGGAGCACAGATACGCAGTATTTT.

The chain employs TRBV5-1 and TRBJ2-7; D is undetermined. CDR3 size: 10 residues. The V and J ends lost 6 bases and 4 bases respectively, with 5 bases between them. Per the germline V gene, CDR1 is SGHRS and CDR2 is YFSETQ. CDR3 amino acids: CASIHYEQYF. The CDR3 nucleotides are TGCGCCAGCATCCATTACGAGCAGTACTTC.

V and J are TRBV28 and TRBJ2-5; TRBD1 matches at 7 bases. The better agreement between TRBJ2-7 and the DNA end casts doubt on the J call. The CDR3 contains 15 residues. Germline V CDR1 and CDR2: MDHEN, SYDVKM. DNA for the CDR3: TGTGCCAGCAGTATACCCGGGACAGTCTCCTACGAGCAGTACTTC. It is translated as CASSIPGTVSYEQYF.

A single count supports this clone. The chain joins TRBV6-6 to TRBJ2-7, with D unresolved. Trimming shortened V by 0 bases and J by 3 bases, and 9 bases separated the two germline ends. The germline V gene encodes CDR1 MNHNY and CDR2 SVGAGI (reference sequence). CDR3 length equals 14 residues. Here the CDR3 reads CASSYSPRNYEQYF. CDR3 sequence (DNA): TGTGCCAGCAGTTACTCACCACGTAACTACGAGCAGTACTTC.

The chain recombines TRBV18 with TRBJ2-7, with 8 bases matching TRBD2. Germline CDR1 is KGHSH and CDR2 is LQKENI. V lost 3 bases, J lost 3 bases, and 1 base stayed unmatched. The CDR3 consists of 13 residues. The CDR3 loop reads CASSPGLDYEQYF. The CDR3 DNA is TGTGCCAGCTCACCGGGACTAGACTACGAGCAGTACTTC.

This sequence joins TRBV4-1 and TRBJ1-3; 7 bases line up with TRBD1. CDR1 and CDR2 (germline): MGHRA, YSYEKL. CDR3 length equals 16 residues. Trimming cost V 0 bases and J 4 bases; bases outside gene matches: 6. The CDR3 bases are TGCGCCAGCAGCCAAGATCGGCCGGGACAGGGAAACACCATATATTTT. This sequence encodes CASSQDRPGQGNTIYF.

The V and J genes are TRBV7-2 and TRBJ1-5; D call uncertain. Germline CDR1 is SGHTA and CDR2 is FQGNSA. The CDR3 loop spans 16 amino acids. V gave up 1 base and J gave up 4 bases, with 14 bases separating them. Here the CDR3 DNA reads TGTGCCAGCAGCTTAGGATCAGGCCAACCGAATCAGCCCCAGCATTTT. It codes for CASSLGSGQPNQPQHF.

V usage is TRBV28 and J usage is TRBJ2-7, with D hard to call. CDR1 is MDHEN, CDR2 SYDVKM, per germline. Trimming left V 6 bases short and J 3 bases short, with 12 bases between. The CDR3 loop spans 13 amino acids. The DNA for the CDR3 is TGTGCCAGCAGCTTACCGAGACACTACGAGCAGTACTTC. It translates to CASSLPRHYEQYF.

The chain is built from TRBV5-1 and TRBJ2-7; D might be TRBD2 (6 bases). In germline, CDR1 is SGHRS, CDR2 YFSETQ. V gave up 4 bases and J gave up 2 bases, with 13 bases separating them. The CDR3 contains 14 residues. CDR3 sequence reads: CASSKEGLTYEQYF. DNA for the CDR3: TGCGCCAGCAGCAAGGAGGGTTTGACCTACGAGCAGTACTTC.

The chain links TRBV28 to TRBJ1-2; D gene ambiguous. The germline V gene has CDR1 MDHEN and CDR2 SYDVKM. V shed 2 bases and J shed 4 bases, with 11 bases lying between them. This CDR3 has 14 residues. This CDR3 is CASSLEGVGYGYTF. The CDR3 nucleotides are TGTGCCAGCAGTTTAGAGGGAGTCGGCTATGGCTACACCTTC.

This clone was detected once. The chain recombines TRBV5-1 with TRBJ2-1; D ambiguous. Trimming took off 2 bases at V and 0 bases at J, with 6 bases between the two ends. Germline values: CDR1 SGHRS, CDR2 YFSETQ. CDR3 size: 14 residues. As DNA, the CDR3 is TGCGCCAGCAGCTTTACAGTCTCCTACAATGAGCAGTTCTTC. This translates into CASSFTVSYNEQFF.

The chain joins TRBV30 to TRBJ1-6, with D tentatively TRBD1 (6 bases). Germline CDR1 GTSNPN, CDR2 SVGIG (reference sequence). The CDR3 consists of 14 residues. The V end was cut by 2 bases, the J end by 7 bases, with 12 bases between. The DNA of the CDR3 is TGTGCCTGGAGTACCGGACAGAAAAATTCACCCCTCCACTTT. It encodes CAWSTGQKNSPLHF.

V and J are TRBV10-3 and TRBJ1-1; D possibly corresponds to TRBD1 (5 bases). Germline CDR1 is ENHRY and CDR2 is SYGVKD. The CDR3 sequence is 15 residues long. Deletions cut 0 bases from V and 3 bases from J, with 11 bases between. CDR3 region: CAISESGGMDTEAFF. The CDR3 region has the DNA TGTGCCATCAGTGAGTCCGGGGGGATGGACACTGAAGCTTTCTTT.

This clone appeared once. V usage is TRBV27 and J usage is TRBJ1-1, with TRBD1 matching 7 bases. Trimming took 6 bases from V and 8 from J; bases not matched to a gene: 6. The germline V gene encodes CDR1 MNHEY and CDR2 SMNVEV (reference sequence). CDR3 length: 12 residues. The CDR3 nucleotides are TGTGCCAGCAGCCCGAGACAGGGAGAAGCTTTCTTT. Translation gives CASSPRQGEAFF.

The chain employs TRBV5-1 and TRBJ1-1, with TRBD1 identical over 7 bases. The CDR3 runs to 15 residues. The V and J ends lost 4 bases and 4 bases, in that order; junction bases with no gene match: 10. The germline V gene encodes CDR1 SGHRS and CDR2 YFSETQ. The DNA for the CDR3 is TGCGCCAGCAGCGCTACGACAGGGAGGGGCACTGAAGCTTTCTTT. Protein: CASSATTGRGTEAFF.

Here the CDR3 DNA reads TGTGCCAGCTCACCACCGACAGGCCAAGAGACCCAGTACTTC. It yields the protein CASSPPTGQETQYF. The chain joins TRBV18 to TRBJ2-5; a possible D gene is TRBD1 (6 bases). The germline V gene has CDR1 KGHSH and CDR2 LQKENI. The length of the CDR3 is 14 residues. V lost 0 bases and J 1 base, leaving 6 bases between the germline ends.

The chain uses TRBV7-2 and TRBJ2-3, with no clear D. Between the trimmed V and J ends, which lost 3 bases and 4 bases, there was a span of 14 bases. Germline lookup yields CDR1 SGHTA and CDR2 FQGNSA. CDR3 size: 15 residues. The CDR3: CASSFSNLLSDTQYF. Written as DNA, the CDR3 is TGTGCCAGCAGCTTCAGCAACCTCCTATCAGATACGCAGTATTTT.

The chain is built from TRBV29-1 and TRBJ2-7; D is possibly TRBD1 (6 bases). CDR1 is SQVTM, CDR2 ANQGSEA, per germline. The CDR3 runs 14 residues. Trimming took 3 bases from V and 2 from J, leaving 14 bases between them. The CDR3 protein is CSVESRGYPYEQYF. CDR3 sequence (DNA): TGCAGCGTTGAGTCCAGGGGCTATCCCTACGAGCAGTACTTC.

The V and J genes are TRBV6-5 and TRBJ2-7, with 11 positions matching TRBD2. The CDR3 has 15 residues. V dropped 2 bases and J dropped 5; count of bases not matched to a gene: 5. Germline-derived CDR1 and CDR2 are MNHEY and SVGAGI. The CDR3 sequence: CASSYQGLAGNEQYF. The CDR3 DNA follows: TGTGCCAGCAGTTACCAAGGACTAGCGGGTAACGAGCAGTACTTC.